These 19 T cell receptor beta chains share one sample of origin, sequenced in a study of shared clonotypes between healthy human individuals. Here immunoSEQ multiplex PCR was the method, and the copy in TCRdb shows in-frame clones only, minus some. Of roughly 410,000 clones in the sample, around 96% are singletons; the top ten hold around 0.32%. Sequences were obtained from memory CD8+ T cells sorted from blood. Subset indicated: CD45RO+ cells pooled with CCR7-negative TemRA cells. These receptors were obtained from a man aged 25 to 45 in good health.

The gene calls are TRBV4-2 and TRBJ2-7; 7 bases match TRBD2. Trimming at V came to 0 bases and at J to 0 bases, leaving 2 bases not matched to a gene. The CDR3 runs to 15 residues. Germline V lookup: CDR1 LGHNA, CDR2 YNFKEQ. The CDR3 sequence is CASSQERTSSYEQYF. CDR3 nucleotide sequence: TGTGCCAGCAGCCAAGAACGGACTAGCTCCTACGAGCAGTACTTC.

CDR3 loop: CASGRGTGVNSPLHF. The CDR3 DNA reads TGTGCCAGCGGCCGCGGGACAGGGGTGAATTCACCCCTCCACTTT. J is TRBJ1-6 and V is TRBV6-1; 10 nucleotides align to TRBD1. The CDR3 consists of 15 residues. CDR1 is MNHNS, CDR2 SASEGT, per germline. J was trimmed by 7 bases and V by 8 bases; bases with no gene match: 8.

This chain joins TRBV19 and TRBJ1-5; TRBD1 agrees at 7 bases. J was trimmed by 0 bases and V by 1 base; bases with no gene match: 3. In germline, CDR1 is LNHDA, CDR2 SQIVND (reference sequence). This CDR3 region has 16 residues. CDR3 DNA: TGTGCCAGTAGTATAGGAGGGGGCTATAGCAATCAGCCCCAGCATTTT. It translates to CASSIGGGYSNQPQHF. Full variable domain (outside the CDR3, taken from reference TRBV19 and TRBJ1-5): DGGITQSPKYLFRKEGQNVTLSCEQNLNHDAMYWYRQDPGQGLRLIYYSQIVNDFQKGDIAEGYSVSREKKESFPLTVTSAQKNPTAFYLCASSIGGGYSNQPQHFGDGTRLSIL.

The chain carries TRBV5-5 and TRBJ1-2; D not certain. Germline lookup yields CDR1 SGHKS and CDR2 YYEKEE (reference sequence). CDR3 size: 13 residues. Trimming took 2 bases from V and 4 from J, leaving 9 bases between them. The CDR3 sequence: CASSFGRAYGYTF. DNA for the CDR3: TGTGCCAGCAGCTTTGGCCGAGCCTATGGCTACACCTTC.

V is TRBV4-2 and J is TRBJ2-2; D possibly uses TRBD1 or TRBD2 (6 bases each). The CDR3 runs to 16 residues. Germline assignment: CDR1 LGHNA and CDR2 YNFKEQ. Trimming stripped 3 bases from V and 3 bases from J, with 14 bases between. CDR3 nucleotide sequence: TGTGCCAGCAGCCATGCGAAGGGGGGATACACCGGGGAGCTGTTTTTT. Residues: CASSHAKGGYTGELFF.

This chain uses TRBV9 with TRBJ1-2; 11 bases are shared with TRBD1. The trim removed 2 bases at V and 4 bases at J, leaving 1 base unmatched. The CDR3 covers 14 residues. Germline V gene sequence: CDR1 SGDLS, CDR2 YYNGEE. This CDR3 is CASSVGTGGYGYTF. DNA of the CDR3: TGTGCCAGCAGCGTTGGGACAGGGGGCTATGGCTACACCTTC.

V and J are TRBV5-5 and TRBJ1-2; 7 bases line up with TRBD1. Germline V CDR1 and CDR2: SGHKS, YYEKEE (reference sequence). The CDR3 loop spans 12 amino acids. J was trimmed by 6 bases and V by 4 bases; bases with no gene match: 3. CDR3: CASSMDRHGYTF. As DNA, the CDR3 is TGTGCCAGCAGCATGGACAGGCATGGCTACACCTTC.

V and J are TRBV9 and TRBJ1-1; 7 bases fit TRBD1. With 2 bases clipped from V and 5 bases from J, the junction kept 9 bases outside the gene matches. Germline CDR1 reads SGDLS; CDR2 reads YYNGEE. The CDR3 consists of 15 residues. In DNA form, the CDR3 reads TGTGCCAGCAGCGTTCTCTCAGGGGGAAGGACTGAAGCTTTCTTT. It specifies CASSVLSGGRTEAFF.

This clone was detected once. This chain links TRBV10-3 with TRBJ1-1; D call uncertain. V was trimmed by 6 bases and J by 4 bases, leaving 9 bases between them. Germline CDR1 and CDR2: ENHRY and SYGVKD. The CDR3 extends over 12 amino acids. CDR3 residues: CAIREVSTEAFF. In DNA, the CDR3 is TGTGCCATCAGGGAGGTCAGCACTGAAGCTTTCTTT.

J is TRBJ2-1 and V is TRBV28; 7 bases line up with TRBD2. Germline-derived CDR1 and CDR2 are MDHEN and SYDVKM. V lost 1 base, J lost 6 bases, and 12 bases stayed unmatched. This CDR3 region has 17 residues. The CDR3 loop is CASSLFDPRERGNEQFF. The CDR3 bases are TGTGCCAGCAGTTTATTTGATCCTCGGGAGCGGGGCAATGAGCAGTTCTTC.

V usage is TRBV7-6 and J usage is TRBJ2-7, with D possibly TRBD2 on 6 matching bases. Germline CDR1 is SGHVS and CDR2 is FNYEAQ. The germline V and J ends were trimmed by 1 base and 0 bases, with 7 bases remaining between them. There are 14 residues in the CDR3. CDR3 in DNA: TGTGCCAGCAGCTTAGAGGGAGGCTCCTACGAGCAGTACTTC. Protein product: CASSLEGGSYEQYF.

The rearrangement links TRBV6-1 to TRBJ2-3; perhaps TRBD1 as D (6 bases). CDR3 length: 17 residues. Per the germline V gene, CDR1 is MNHNS and CDR2 is SASEGT. V gave up 4 bases and J gave up 1 base, with 18 bases separating them. As DNA, the CDR3 is TGTGCCAGCAGTGCCGACCGGACAGTCCGTGGCACAGATACGCAGTATTTT. Its protein product is CASSADRTVRGTDTQYF.

V and J are TRBV5-6 and TRBJ1-1; 11 nucleotides line up with TRBD1. Germline values: CDR1 SGHDT, CDR2 YYEEEE. V was clipped by 4 bases and J by 7 bases; unmatched bases: 12. The CDR3 totals 16 residues. CDR3 DNA sequence: TGTGCCAGCAGCGAAGGACAGGGGGCCCCGCTATTTGAAGCTTTCTTT. This codes for CASSEGQGAPLFEAFF.

This chain connects TRBV4-2 to TRBJ2-1, with 7 bases lining up with TRBD2. The J segment lost 3 bases and the V segment lost 1 base, leaving 6 bases of the junction unmatched. The CDR3 runs to 16 residues. Germline CDR1 LGHNA, CDR2 YNFKEQ. CDR3 region: CASSQGGTMYYNEQFF. As DNA, the CDR3 is TGTGCCAGCAGCCAAGGCGGGACTATGTACTACAATGAGCAGTTCTTC.

This rearrangement joins TRBV5-4 to TRBJ2-2; 15 positions agree with TRBD2. Germline loops: CDR1 SGHNT, CDR2 YYREEE (reference sequence). The CDR3 contains 17 residues. Trimming took 1 base from V and 5 from J; bases not matched to a gene: 3. The CDR3 bases are TGTGCCAGCAGCTTGCCGGGACTAGCGGGAGGAACCGGGGAGCTGTTTTTT. The encoded protein is CASSLPGLAGGTGELFF. Full variable domain (rest looked up from reference TRBV5-4 and TRBJ2-2): ETGVTQSPTHLIKTRGQQVTLRCSSQSGHNTVSWYQQALGQGPQFIFQYYREEENGRGNFPPRFSGLQFPNYSSELNVNALELDDSALYLCASSLPGLAGGTGELFFGEGSRLTVL.

CDR3 amino acids: CASRSRLEGFLSFSTDTQYF. The CDR3 DNA is TGCGCCAGCAGGAGTCGGCTGGAGGGTTTCCTCAGTTTTAGCACAGATACGCAGTATTTT. This chain connects TRBV5-1 to TRBJ2-3, with a weak D call TRBD2 (6 bases). V was pared by 5 bases and J by 0 bases, with 28 bases between. Per the germline V gene, CDR1 is SGHRS and CDR2 is YFSETQ. The CDR3 totals 20 residues.

The chain employs TRBV5-6 and TRBJ1-1, with D possibly TRBD1 on 5 matching bases. Germline CDR1 reads SGHDT; CDR2 reads YYEEEE. The V and J ends lost 0 bases and 0 bases respectively, with 15 bases between them. CDR3 length equals 17 residues. CDR3 nucleotide sequence: TGTGCCAGCAGCTTGGAGGGGAGGCGCATCCTGAACACTGAAGCTTTCTTT. Its translation: CASSLEGRRILNTEAFF.

This rearrangement joins TRBV5-1 to TRBJ2-7; 10 nucleotides match TRBD1. The trim removed 0 bases at V and 7 bases at J, leaving 7 bases unmatched. The CDR3 length is 15 residues. Germline assignment: CDR1 SGHRS and CDR2 YFSETQ. This CDR3 is CASSLGRQGAREQYF. The CDR3 DNA reads TGCGCCAGCAGCTTGGGGAGACAGGGGGCGCGGGAGCAGTACTTC. The full variable domain, with the rest looked up from reference TRBV5-1 and TRBJ2-7, is KAGVTQTPRYLIKTRGQQVTLSCSPISGHRSVSWYQQTPGQGLQFLFEYFSETQRNKGNFPGRFSGRQFSNSRSEMNVSTLELGDSALYLCASSLGRQGAREQYFGPGTRLTVT.

The chain links TRBV10-3 to TRBJ2-3; TRBD2 agrees at 10 bases. Germline values: CDR1 ENHRY, CDR2 SYGVKD. V trimming: 6 bases; J trimming: 2 bases; junction bases outside the gene matches: 5. This CDR3 contains 15 residues. CDR3 loop: CAIRKTSGNTDTQYF. CDR3 in DNA: TGTGCCATCAGAAAAACTAGCGGGAACACAGATACGCAGTATTTT.